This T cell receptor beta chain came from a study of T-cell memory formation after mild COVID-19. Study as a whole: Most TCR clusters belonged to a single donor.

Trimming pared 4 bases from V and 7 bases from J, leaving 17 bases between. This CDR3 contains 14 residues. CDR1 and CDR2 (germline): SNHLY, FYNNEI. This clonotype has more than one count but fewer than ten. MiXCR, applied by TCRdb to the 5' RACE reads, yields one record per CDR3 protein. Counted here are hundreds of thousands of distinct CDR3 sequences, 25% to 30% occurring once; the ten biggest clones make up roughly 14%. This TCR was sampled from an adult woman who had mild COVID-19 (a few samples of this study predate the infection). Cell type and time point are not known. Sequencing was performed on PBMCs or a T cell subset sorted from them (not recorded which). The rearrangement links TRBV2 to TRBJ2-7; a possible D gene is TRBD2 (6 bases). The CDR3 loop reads CASSGGDFLREQYF. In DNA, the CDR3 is TGTGCCAGCAGTGGAGGGGACTTCTTAAGGGAGCAGTACTTC.